Below, 28 T cell receptor beta chains from the same sample are listed, as sequenced in a study of blood T cell repertoires in COVID-19. The data were produced by immunoSEQ multiplex PCR, yet TCRdb's version contains in-frame clones alone and is incomplete. The sample records more than 150,000 clones, about four fifths being singletons. The sample consisted of peripheral blood. These receptors all stem from a man between 65 and 79 years old who had recovered from COVID-19.

This clone occurred once. The chain links TRBV27 to TRBJ1-5; D unresolved. Germline loops: CDR1 MNHEY, CDR2 SMNVEV (reference sequence). The ends were cut back, 6 bases at V and 5 bases at J, with 17 bases in the middle. The CDR3 is 15 residues long. The CDR3 nucleotides are TGTGCCAGCAGCCCCCCGGGGTACGCTGATCAGCCCCAGCATTTT. Protein: CASSPPGYADQPQHF.

As to this clone: The same CDR3 is also encoded by other DNA sequences in this sample. The CDR3 DNA reads as TGTGCCAGCAGTTCTCCGGGACAGGGGAATGAAAAACTGTTTTTT. Translation gives CASSSPGQGNEKLFF. The chain has TRBV28 and TRBJ1-4; 10 bases agree with TRBD1. Looked up from germline, CDR1 is MDHEN and CDR2 is SYDVKM. CDR3 length equals 15 residues. V shed 4 bases and J 5 bases; nucleotides not matched to a gene: 4.

The V call is TRBV18, the J call TRBJ2-5; the D gene is possibly TRBD1 (5 bases). The V and J ends lost 5 bases and 5 bases respectively, with 12 bases between them. The CDR3 has 13 residues. Germline V gene data show CDR1 as KGHSH and CDR2 as LQKENI. This CDR3 reads CASSASGFETQYF. The CDR3 DNA is TGTGCCAGCTCAGCCTCAGGGTTCGAGACCCAGTACTTC.

The chain joins TRBV11-2 to TRBJ2-2, with 10 bases aligning to TRBD1. The CDR3 consists of 16 residues. J gave up 6 bases and V 6 bases, and 10 bases lay outside the gene matches. CDR1 is SGHAT, CDR2 FQNNGV, per germline. The CDR3 DNA is TGTGCCAGCAGATACGGGACAGGGGCAGGGGCCGGGGAGCTGTTTTTT. It yields the protein CASRYGTGAGAGELFF.

The sample holds a few counts of this clone. This sequence joins TRBV9 and TRBJ1-1; the match to TRBD1 covers 9 bases. The germline CDR1 and CDR2 sequences are SGDLS and YYNGEE. Germline trimming cut 3 bases from V and 6 bases from J; bases unmatched to any gene: 9. The CDR3 loop spans 15 amino acids. CDR3 nucleotide sequence: TGTGCCAGCAGCGCAACAGGGGGCACTTTCGCTGAAGCTTTCTTT. Translated, it gives CASSATGGTFAEAFF.

This rearrangement joins TRBV30 to TRBJ2-1; 9 bases align to TRBD2. The CDR3 runs 13 residues. Germline assignment: CDR1 GTSNPN and CDR2 SVGIG (reference sequence). V lost 7 bases to trimming and J lost 5 bases; unmatched junction nucleotides: 6. CDR3: CASTSGSNNEQFF. The CDR3 DNA sequence: TGTGCCTCGACTAGCGGCTCAAACAATGAGCAGTTCTTC. Full variable domain (missing parts from reference TRBV30 and TRBJ2-1): SQTIHQWPATLVQPVGSPLSLECTVEGTSNPNLYWYRQAAGRGLQLLFYSVGIGQISSEVPQNLSASRPQDRQFILSSKKLLLSDSGFYLCASTSGSNNEQFFGPGTRLTVL.

This chain links TRBV19 with TRBJ2-1; 9 positions agree with TRBD1. V was pared by 3 bases and J by 15 bases, with 12 bases of the junction left unmatched. The CDR3 is made up of 14 amino acids. Germline lookup yields CDR1 LNHDA and CDR2 SQIVND (reference sequence). CDR3 coding DNA: TGTGCCAGTAGTATGGGGGGACAGGGCGGAGGTCCGTTCTTC. It codes for CASSMGGQGGGPFF.

The chain uses TRBV6-2 or TRBV6-3 and TRBJ2-3; 7 bases agree with TRBD2. Losses at the gene ends were 2 bases for V and 5 bases for J; bases not matched to a gene: 7. The germline V gene encodes CDR1 MNHEY and CDR2 SVGEGT. The CDR3 extends over 15 amino acids. As DNA, the CDR3 is TGTGCCAGCAGTTACCCCCAGCGGGAAGGAGATACGCAGTATTTT. This codes for CASSYPQREGDTQYF.

This clone was detected only a few times. The rearrangement joins TRBV4-3 to TRBJ2-7, with D perhaps matching TRBD1 (5 bases). The germline gives CDR1 LGHNA, CDR2 YSLEER. This CDR3 has 15 residues. With 0 bases removed from V and 7 bases from J, the gap between germline ends came to 16 bases. In nucleotides, the CDR3 is TGCGCCAGCAGCCAAGATTCCCCAGGGTTGGGAGAGCAGTACTTC. Its protein is CASSQDSPGLGEQYF.

The chain employs TRBV5-1 and TRBJ1-1; D perhaps matches TRBD1 (6 bases). V gave up 0 bases and J gave up 1 base, with 13 bases separating them. The germline gives CDR1 SGHRS, CDR2 YFSETQ. This CDR3 is 16 amino acids long. CDR3 DNA: TGCGCCAGCAGCTTGGCACAGGGCGCGGGGAACACTGAAGCTTTCTTT. The encoded protein is CASSLAQGAGNTEAFF.

The rearrangement links TRBV11-3 to TRBJ2-5; 11 bases fit TRBD1. The CDR3 runs to 15 residues. J was trimmed by 4 bases and V by 5 bases; bases with no gene match: 6. The germline CDR1 and CDR2 sequences are SGHNT and YENEEA. CDR3: CASSLDRGPGETQYF. CDR3 in DNA: TGTGCCAGCAGCCTGGACAGGGGGCCTGGAGAGACCCAGTACTTC.

The chain recombines TRBV6-1 with TRBJ2-3; possible D gene TRBD2, 6 bases. V shed 3 bases and J shed 4 bases, with 11 bases lying between them. Germline V gene data show CDR1 as MNHNS and CDR2 as SASEGT. The CDR3 consists of 14 residues. CDR3: CASSDHGSADTQYF. The CDR3 nucleotides read TGTGCCAGCAGTGATCACGGGAGCGCAGATACGCAGTATTTT.

The chain has TRBV19 and TRBJ2-2, with 7 bases fitting TRBD2. The V gene end was trimmed by 6 bases and the J gene end by 3 bases; junction bases not matched to a gene: 7. This CDR3 region has 15 residues. Germline assignment: CDR1 LNHDA and CDR2 SQIVND (reference sequence). CDR3 coding DNA: TGTGCCAGTAGAGTACTTGCGGGAGACACCGGGGAGCTGTTTTTT. It codes for CASRVLAGDTGELFF.

The CDR3, as DNA: TGTGCCAGCAGCGTTAAGGAACAGACAAATTCACCCCTCCACTTT. Translation gives CASSVKEQTNSPLHF. The rearrangement links TRBV9 to TRBJ1-6; no reliable D call. This CDR3 is 15 amino acids long. Trimming removed 2 bases at V and 7 bases at J, with 13 bases between. CDR1 is SGDLS, CDR2 YYNGEE, per germline.

The chain joins TRBV28 to TRBJ1-5, with D possibly TRBD1 on 6 matching bases. V lost 5 bases and J lost 3, with 11 bases in between. This CDR3 is 14 amino acids long. Germline CDR1 and CDR2: MDHEN and SYDVKM. The CDR3 nucleotides are TGTGCCAGCAGTATCCACAGGGACAATCAGCCCCAGCATTTT. Translating gives CASSIHRDNQPQHF.

This chain joins TRBV18 and TRBJ2-5; 11 nucleotides match TRBD2. Trimming removed 8 bases from V and 0 bases from J; junction bases left unmatched: 5. The CDR3 extends over 15 amino acids. Germline CDR1 is KGHSH and CDR2 is LQKENI. The CDR3 bases are TGTGCCAGCCGACGACTAGCGGGAAACCAAGAGACCCAGTACTTC. This codes for CASRRLAGNQETQYF.

This sequence joins TRBV5-8 and TRBJ2-1, with 11 positions matching TRBD2. The CDR3 covers 11 residues. Germline V gives CDR1 SGHTS, CDR2 YDEGEE. Trimming removed 3 bases from V and 16 bases from J; junction bases left unmatched: 3. The CDR3 DNA is TGTGCCAGCAGCTCCGGGACTAGCGGTTTCTTC. Encoded protein: CASSSGTSGFF.

This chain links TRBV5-4 with TRBJ2-7; 11 nucleotides match TRBD2. Per germline, CDR1 SGHNT and CDR2 YYREEE (reference sequence). With 3 bases clipped from V and 2 bases from J, the junction kept 7 bases outside the gene matches. The CDR3 runs to 16 residues. CDR3 region: CASSSRTSGRAYEQYF. DNA for the CDR3: TGTGCCAGCAGCTCCAGGACTAGCGGGCGCGCCTACGAGCAGTACTTC. The variable domain in full, with the rest retrieved from reference TRBV5-4 and TRBJ2-7, is ETGVTQSPTHLIKTRGQQVTLRCSSQSGHNTVSWYQQALGQGPQFIFQYYREEENGRGNFPPRFSGLQFPNYSSELNVNALELDDSALYLCASSSRTSGRAYEQYFGPGTRLTVT.

The chain links TRBV27 to TRBJ2-7, with a weak D call TRBD2 (5 bases). This CDR3 has 16 amino acids. Germline CDR1 is MNHEY and CDR2 is SMNVEV (reference sequence). Deletions cut 5 bases from V and 5 bases from J, with 22 bases between. The DNA for the CDR3 is TGTGCCAGCAGTCTATTAACGACGGGGTCTCGGGACGAGCAGTACTTC. As protein: CASSLLTTGSRDEQYF.

The chain combines TRBV27 with TRBJ2-4; D might be TRBD1 (6 bases). Germline V gene data show CDR1 as MNHEY and CDR2 as SMNVEV (reference sequence). The CDR3 is 18 residues long. Trimming took 3 bases from V and 0 from J, leaving 18 bases between them. The CDR3 sequence is CASSFRGHHTIAKNIQYF. CDR3 in DNA: TGTGCCAGCAGTTTCCGGGGACATCATACCATAGCCAAAAACATTCAGTACTTC.

The chain uses TRBV2 and TRBJ1-1, with D possibly TRBD1 on 5 matching bases. Germline CDR1 and CDR2: SNHLY and FYNNEI. The CDR3 is 11 amino acids. The V gene lost 8 bases and the J gene lost 10 bases, with 14 bases spanning the gap. Here the CDR3 DNA reads TGTGCCAGCCATGATGGGGGGGGAGCTTTCTTT. As protein: CASHDGGGAFF.

J is TRBJ1-2 and V is TRBV3-1 (or the pseudogene TRBV3-2), with TRBD1 matching 11 bases. This CDR3 has 12 residues. Germline CDR1 reads LGHDT; CDR2 reads YNNKEL (reference sequence). Trimming took 3 bases from V and 12 from J; bases not matched to a gene: 3. The CDR3, as DNA: TGTGCCAGCAGCCAGGGACAGGGGGGCCACACCTTC. Its protein product is CASSQGQGGHTF.

The chain links TRBV5-1 to TRBJ2-7, with TRBD2 identical over 7 bases. V lost 4 bases and J lost 7; bases outside the gene matches: 17. CDR3 length equals 16 residues. Germline loops: CDR1 SGHRS, CDR2 YFSETQ. The CDR3 loop reads CASSLRGSGPITEQYF. The CDR3 nucleotides read TGCGCCAGCAGCCTCCGGGGTAGCGGGCCCATTACTGAGCAGTACTTC.

The chain recombines TRBV5-1 with TRBJ2-2; 7 bases agree with TRBD1. The length of the CDR3 is 15 residues. The germline V gene encodes CDR1 SGHRS and CDR2 YFSETQ. The J segment lost 6 bases and the V segment lost 0 bases, leaving 5 bases of the junction unmatched. CDR3 region: CASSLARQGSGELFF. In DNA, the CDR3 is TGCGCCAGCAGCTTGGCCCGACAGGGATCCGGGGAGCTGTTTTTT. The complete variable domain, with remaining parts taken from reference TRBV5-1 and TRBJ2-2, reads KAGVTQTPRYLIKTRGQQVTLSCSPISGHRSVSWYQQTPGQGLQFLFEYFSETQRNKGNFPGRFSGRQFSNSRSEMNVSTLELGDSALYLCASSLARQGSGELFFGEGSRLTVL.

The chain employs TRBV3-1 (or the pseudogene TRBV3-2) and TRBJ2-7, with 13 bases identical to TRBD2. V trimming: 1 base; J trimming: 4 bases; junction bases outside the gene matches: 4. This CDR3 spans 16 amino acids. Germline-derived CDR1 and CDR2 are LGHDT and YNNKEL (reference sequence). The CDR3 here is CASSQGTSGGRYEQYF. DNA of the CDR3: TGTGCCAGCAGCCAAGGGACTAGCGGGGGTCGGTACGAGCAGTACTTC.

This sequence joins TRBV3-1 (or the pseudogene TRBV3-2) and TRBJ2-3; 8 nucleotides agree with TRBD2. The CDR3 runs 16 residues. From germline, CDR1 is LGHDT and CDR2 YNNKEL (reference sequence). Losses at the gene ends were 6 bases for V and 0 bases for J; bases not matched to a gene: 8. This CDR3 reads CASSPLAGVSTDTQYF. The CDR3 nucleotides read TGTGCCAGCAGTCCCCTAGCGGGTGTTAGCACAGATACGCAGTATTTT.

The J gene is TRBJ1-4, the V gene TRBV4-3; TRBD1 matches 10 bases. V dropped 3 bases and J dropped 8; count of bases not matched to a gene: 3. The CDR3 spans 14 residues. Germline V gives CDR1 LGHNA, CDR2 YSLEER. The CDR3 spells CASSHDRGREKLFF. The CDR3 DNA is TGCGCCAGCAGCCATGACAGGGGGCGAGAAAAACTGTTTTTT.

The chain couples TRBV6-2 or TRBV6-3 to TRBJ2-5; 10 bases map to TRBD2. The CDR3 is 15 amino acids. Germline CDR1 and CDR2: MNHEY and SVGEGT. J lost 5 bases, V lost 6 bases, and 9 bases had no gene match. CDR3 region: CASSPIAGGGETQYF. The CDR3 bases are TGTGCCAGCAGCCCAATAGCGGGAGGTGGGGAGACCCAGTACTTC.